This TCR beta chain was identified during a study of T cell changes during pregnancy in multiple sclerosis. From germline, CDR1 is SSHAT and CDR2 FNYEAQ (reference sequence). The CDR3 is made up of 15 amino acids. V lost 5 bases to trimming and J lost 8 bases; unmatched junction nucleotides: 10. The method was immunoSEQ multiplex PCR; TCRdb's version includes in-frame clones alone and lacks a portion of them. The repertoire consists of fewer than 35,000 clones, with 85% to 95% occurring once and the leading ten covering approximately 0.39%. This clonotype was obtained from a female donor with multiple sclerosis, enrolled in a pregnancy study. This rearrangement joins TRBV7-7 to TRBJ2-1, with 9 bases identical to TRBD1. Sequencing used CD4+ T cells from peripheral blood mononuclear cells, obtained after pregnancy. The CDR3 region has the DNA TGTGCCAGCAGCCCCCGACGGACAGGGGTGCATGAGCAGTTCTTC. Translating it yields CASSPRRTGVHEQFF.